The source of this TCR beta chain is a study of shared clonotypes between healthy human individuals. Repertoires were generated with immunoSEQ multiplex PCR, while TCRdb's copy carries only in-frame clones and drops some. The sample lists 2 million to 2.5 million clones, 95% occurring once. This receptor was obtained from a man aged 18 to 29 in good health. Sequencing used naive CD4+ T cells sorted from blood. The subset was: CD45RA+ positively selected.

The CDR3 DNA sequence: TGTGCCATCACTAAAACAGGGGGAGCCTACGAGCAGTACTTC. Translation gives CAITKTGGAYEQYF. The chain carries TRBV10-3 and TRBJ2-7, with 8 bases matching TRBD1. The germline V gene has CDR1 ENHRY and CDR2 SYGVKD. The CDR3 extends over 14 amino acids. V was pared by 7 bases and J by 2 bases, with 7 bases of the junction left unmatched.